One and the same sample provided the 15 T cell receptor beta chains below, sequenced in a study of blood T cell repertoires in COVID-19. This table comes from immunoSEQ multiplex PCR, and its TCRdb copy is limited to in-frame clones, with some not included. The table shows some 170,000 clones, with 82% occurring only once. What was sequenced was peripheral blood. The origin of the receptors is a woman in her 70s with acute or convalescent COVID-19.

The CDR3, as DNA: TGTGCCAGCAGCTTGTACAGGGTCTACAATGAGCAGTTCTTC. This encodes CASSLYRVYNEQFF. The chain is built from TRBV5-6 and TRBJ2-1; maybe TRBD1 (6 bases). The V and J ends lost 1 base and 3 bases respectively, with 8 bases between them. This CDR3 is built from 14 residues. Germline V lookup: CDR1 SGHDT, CDR2 YYEEEE.

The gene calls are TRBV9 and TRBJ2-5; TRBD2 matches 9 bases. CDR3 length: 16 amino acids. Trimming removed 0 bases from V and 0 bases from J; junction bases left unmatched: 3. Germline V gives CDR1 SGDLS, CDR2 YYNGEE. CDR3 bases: TGTGCCAGCAGCGTAGGTAGCGGGGGTAACCAAGAGACCCAGTACTTC. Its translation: CASSVGSGGNQETQYF.

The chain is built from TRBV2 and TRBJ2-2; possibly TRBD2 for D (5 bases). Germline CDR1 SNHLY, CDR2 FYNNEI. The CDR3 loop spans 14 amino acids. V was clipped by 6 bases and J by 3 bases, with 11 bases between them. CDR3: CASRPGVDTGELFF. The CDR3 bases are TGTGCCAGCAGACCCGGGGTCGACACCGGGGAGCTGTTTTTT.

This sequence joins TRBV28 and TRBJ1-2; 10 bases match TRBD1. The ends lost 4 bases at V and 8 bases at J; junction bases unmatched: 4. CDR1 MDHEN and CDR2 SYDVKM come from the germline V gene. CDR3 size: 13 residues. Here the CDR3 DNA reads TGTGCCAGCAGTTCCGGGACAGGGGAGGGCTACACCTTC. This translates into CASSSGTGEGYTF.

The DNA of the CDR3 is TGTGCCAGCAGACAGGGCCTAAGCAATCAGCCCCAGCATTTT. It yields the protein CASRQGLSNQPQHF. The rearrangement joins TRBV28 to TRBJ1-5; perhaps TRBD1 as D (6 bases). V lost 6 bases and J 1 base, leaving 10 bases between the germline ends. This CDR3 spans 14 amino acids. The V gene's germline CDR1 is MDHEN and CDR2 SYDVKM.

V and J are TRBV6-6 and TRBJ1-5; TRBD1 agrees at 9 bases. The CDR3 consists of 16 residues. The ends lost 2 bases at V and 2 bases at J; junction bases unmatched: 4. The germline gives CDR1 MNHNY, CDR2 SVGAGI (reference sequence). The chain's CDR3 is CASSYGTGRGNQPQHF. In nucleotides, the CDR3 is TGTGCCAGCAGTTACGGGACAGGGCGCGGCAATCAGCCCCAGCATTTT.

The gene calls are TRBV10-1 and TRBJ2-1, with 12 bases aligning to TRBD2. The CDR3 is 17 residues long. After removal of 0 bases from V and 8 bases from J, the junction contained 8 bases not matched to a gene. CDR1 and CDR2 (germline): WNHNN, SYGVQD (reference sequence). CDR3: CASSESVGLAGGHEQFF. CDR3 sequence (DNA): TGCGCCAGCAGTGAGTCGGTAGGGCTAGCGGGAGGGCATGAGCAGTTCTTC.

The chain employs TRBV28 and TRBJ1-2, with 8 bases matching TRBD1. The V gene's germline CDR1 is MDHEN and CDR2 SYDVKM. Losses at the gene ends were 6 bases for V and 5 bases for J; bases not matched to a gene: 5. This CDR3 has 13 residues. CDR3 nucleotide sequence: TGTGCCAGCAGCGAACAGGGGGATTATGGCTACACCTTC. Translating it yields CASSEQGDYGYTF.

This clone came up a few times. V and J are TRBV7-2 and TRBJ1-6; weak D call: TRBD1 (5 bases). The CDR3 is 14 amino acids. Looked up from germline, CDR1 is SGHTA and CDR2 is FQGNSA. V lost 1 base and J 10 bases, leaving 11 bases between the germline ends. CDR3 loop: CASSLGQGRSPLHF. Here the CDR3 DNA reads TGTGCCAGCAGCTTAGGTCAGGGCAGGTCACCCCTCCACTTT.

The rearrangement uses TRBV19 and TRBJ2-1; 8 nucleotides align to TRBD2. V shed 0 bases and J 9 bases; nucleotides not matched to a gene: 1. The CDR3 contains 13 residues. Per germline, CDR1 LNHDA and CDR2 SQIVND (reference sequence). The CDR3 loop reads CASSIDRGGEQFF. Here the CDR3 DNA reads TGTGCCAGTAGTATAGATCGGGGGGGTGAGCAGTTCTTC.

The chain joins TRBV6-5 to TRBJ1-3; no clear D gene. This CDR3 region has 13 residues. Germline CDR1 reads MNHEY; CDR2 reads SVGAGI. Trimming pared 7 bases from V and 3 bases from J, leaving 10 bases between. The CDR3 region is CASIAEFGNTIYF. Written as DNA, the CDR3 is TGTGCCAGCATCGCAGAATTTGGAAACACCATATATTTT.

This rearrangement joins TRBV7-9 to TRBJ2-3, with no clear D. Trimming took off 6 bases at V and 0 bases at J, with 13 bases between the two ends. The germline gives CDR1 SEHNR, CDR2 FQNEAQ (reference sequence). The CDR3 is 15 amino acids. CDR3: CASSQTISSTDTQYF. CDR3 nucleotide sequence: TGTGCCAGCAGTCAGACAATATCTAGCACAGATACGCAGTATTTT.

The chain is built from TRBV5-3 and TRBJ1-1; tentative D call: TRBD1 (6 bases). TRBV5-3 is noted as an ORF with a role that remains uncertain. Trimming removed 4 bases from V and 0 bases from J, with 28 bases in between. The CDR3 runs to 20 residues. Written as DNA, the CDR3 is TGTGCCAGAAGCCAGTCCTGGGGGGGGCCGCCGAGTCTAATGAACACTGAAGCTTTCTTT. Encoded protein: CARSQSWGGPPSLMNTEAFF.

CDR3 sequence reads: CSVGDSTGNTIYF. CDR3 sequence (DNA): TGCAGCGTTGGGGACAGCACTGGAAACACCATATATTTT. J is TRBJ1-3 and V is TRBV29-1; 7 positions agree with TRBD1. The CDR3 is 13 residues long. Per the germline V gene, CDR1 is SQVTM and CDR2 is ANQGSEA. V shed 4 bases and J 2 bases; nucleotides not matched to a gene: 2.

CDR3 amino acids: CASSSGTGGSLRREQYF. The CDR3 DNA reads TGTGCCAGCAGTTCCGGGACAGGGGGAAGCCTCAGGCGCGAGCAGTACTTC. The chain employs TRBV28 and TRBJ2-7; 11 bases fit TRBD1. The J segment lost 6 bases and the V segment lost 4 bases, leaving 14 bases of the junction unmatched. Germline V lookup: CDR1 MDHEN, CDR2 SYDVKM. CDR3 length: 17 residues.